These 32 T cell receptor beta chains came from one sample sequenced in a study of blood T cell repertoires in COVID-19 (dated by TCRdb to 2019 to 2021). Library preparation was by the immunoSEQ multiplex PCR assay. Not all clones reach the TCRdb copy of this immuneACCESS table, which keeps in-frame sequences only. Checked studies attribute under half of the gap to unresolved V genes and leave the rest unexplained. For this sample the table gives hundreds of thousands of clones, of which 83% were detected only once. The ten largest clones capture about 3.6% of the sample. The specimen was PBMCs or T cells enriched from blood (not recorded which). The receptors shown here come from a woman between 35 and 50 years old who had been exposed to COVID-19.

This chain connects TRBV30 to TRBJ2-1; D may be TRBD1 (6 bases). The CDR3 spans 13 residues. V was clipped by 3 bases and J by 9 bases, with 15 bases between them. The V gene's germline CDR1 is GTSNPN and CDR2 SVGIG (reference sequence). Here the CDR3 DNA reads TGTGCCTGGAGCAAAGCACTAGGGGGTGAGCAGTTCTTC. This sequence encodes CAWSKALGGEQFF.

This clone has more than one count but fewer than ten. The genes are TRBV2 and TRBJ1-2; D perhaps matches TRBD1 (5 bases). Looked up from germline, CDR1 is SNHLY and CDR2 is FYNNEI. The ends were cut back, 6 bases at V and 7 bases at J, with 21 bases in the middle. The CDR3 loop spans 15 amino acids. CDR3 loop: CASRPTRAGRPGYTF. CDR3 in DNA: TGTGCCAGCAGACCTACAAGGGCAGGGAGGCCTGGCTACACCTTC.

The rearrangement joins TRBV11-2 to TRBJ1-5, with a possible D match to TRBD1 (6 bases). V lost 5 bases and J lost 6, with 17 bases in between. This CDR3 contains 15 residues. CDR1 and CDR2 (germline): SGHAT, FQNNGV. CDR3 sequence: CASSRGAGPGQPQHF. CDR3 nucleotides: TGTGCCAGCAGCCGGGGGGCAGGGCCCGGTCAGCCCCAGCATTTT.

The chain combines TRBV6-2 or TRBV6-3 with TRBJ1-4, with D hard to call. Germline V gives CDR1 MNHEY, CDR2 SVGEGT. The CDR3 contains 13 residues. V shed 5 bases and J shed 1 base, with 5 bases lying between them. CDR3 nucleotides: TGTGCCAGCAGTGGAGAAACTAATGAAAAACTGTTTTTT. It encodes CASSGETNEKLFF.

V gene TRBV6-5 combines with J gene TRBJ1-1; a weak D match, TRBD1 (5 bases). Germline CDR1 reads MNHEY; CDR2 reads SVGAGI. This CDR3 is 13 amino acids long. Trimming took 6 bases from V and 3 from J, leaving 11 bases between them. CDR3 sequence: CASSLDSDTEAFF. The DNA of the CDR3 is TGTGCCAGCAGCCTCGACAGTGACACTGAAGCTTTCTTT.

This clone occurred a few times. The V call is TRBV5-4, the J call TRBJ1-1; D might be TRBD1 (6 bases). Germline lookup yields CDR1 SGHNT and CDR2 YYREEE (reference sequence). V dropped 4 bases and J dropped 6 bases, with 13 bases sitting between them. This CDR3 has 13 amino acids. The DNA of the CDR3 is TGTGCCAGCAGCCCGGGTGGGGGCGCTGAAGCTTTCTTT. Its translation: CASSPGGGAEAFF. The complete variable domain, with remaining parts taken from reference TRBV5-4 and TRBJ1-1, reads ETGVTQSPTHLIKTRGQQVTLRCSSQSGHNTVSWYQQALGQGPQFIFQYYREEENGRGNFPPRFSGLQFPNYSSELNVNALELDDSALYLCASSPGGGAEAFFGQGTRLTVV.

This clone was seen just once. The CDR3 here is CASSSPFSSGNTIYF. The CDR3 DNA follows: TGTGCCAGCAGCTCCCCTTTTAGCTCTGGAAACACCATATATTTT. The genes are TRBV7-9 and TRBJ1-3; D unresolved. CDR1 is SEHNR, CDR2 FQNEAQ, per germline (reference sequence). V lost 4 bases to trimming and J lost 0 bases, with 10 bases between them. The CDR3 consists of 15 residues.

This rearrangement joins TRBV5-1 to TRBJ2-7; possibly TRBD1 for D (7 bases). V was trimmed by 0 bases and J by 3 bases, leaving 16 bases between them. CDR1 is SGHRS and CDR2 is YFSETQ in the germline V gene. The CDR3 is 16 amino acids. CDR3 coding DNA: TGCGCCAGCAGCTTGGGGAGGGGGCCCACCAGCTACGAGCAGTACTTC. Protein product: CASSLGRGPTSYEQYF.

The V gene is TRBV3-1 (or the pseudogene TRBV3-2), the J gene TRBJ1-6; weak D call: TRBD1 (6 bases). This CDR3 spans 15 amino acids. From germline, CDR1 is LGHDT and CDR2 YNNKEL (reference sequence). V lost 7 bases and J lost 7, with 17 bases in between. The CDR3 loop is CASNHRVGENSPLHF. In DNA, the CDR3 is TGTGCCAGCAATCACAGGGTCGGGGAAAATTCACCCCTCCACTTT.

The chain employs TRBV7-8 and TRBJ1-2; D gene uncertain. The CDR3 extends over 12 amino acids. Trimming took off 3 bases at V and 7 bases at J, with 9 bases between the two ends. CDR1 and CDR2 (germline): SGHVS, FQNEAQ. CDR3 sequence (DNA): TGTGCCAGCAGCTTCCGGGCGGGTGGCTACACCTTC. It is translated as CASSFRAGGYTF. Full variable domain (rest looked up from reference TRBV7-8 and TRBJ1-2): GAGVSQSPRYKVAKRGQDVALRCDPISGHVSLFWYQQALGQGPEFLTYFQNEAQLDKSGLPSDRFFAERPEGSVSTLKIQRTQQEDSAVYLCASSFRAGGYTFGSGTRLTVV.

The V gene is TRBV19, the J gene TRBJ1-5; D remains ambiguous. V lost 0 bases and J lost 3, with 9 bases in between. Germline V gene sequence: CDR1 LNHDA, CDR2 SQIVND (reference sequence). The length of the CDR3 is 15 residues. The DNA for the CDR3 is TGTGCCAGTAGTATAGATCGTAATCTCAATCAGCCCCAGCATTTT. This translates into CASSIDRNLNQPQHF.

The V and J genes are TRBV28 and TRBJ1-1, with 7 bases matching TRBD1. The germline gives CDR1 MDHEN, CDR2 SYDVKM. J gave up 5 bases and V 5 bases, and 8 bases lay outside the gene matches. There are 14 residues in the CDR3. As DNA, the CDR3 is TGTGCCAGCAGTCTGACAGGGAAGTGGACTGAAGCTTTCTTT. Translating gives CASSLTGKWTEAFF.

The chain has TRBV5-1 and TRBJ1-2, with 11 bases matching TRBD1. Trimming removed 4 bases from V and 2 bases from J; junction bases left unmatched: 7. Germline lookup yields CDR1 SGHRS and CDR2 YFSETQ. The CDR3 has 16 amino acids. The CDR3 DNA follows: TGCGCCAGCAGCAAGGACAGGGGGCGAGACAACTATGGCTACACCTTC. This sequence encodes CASSKDRGRDNYGYTF.

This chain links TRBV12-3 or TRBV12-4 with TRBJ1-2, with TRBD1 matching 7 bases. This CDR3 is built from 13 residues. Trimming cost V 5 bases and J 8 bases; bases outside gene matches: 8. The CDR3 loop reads CASSPRQGTGYTF. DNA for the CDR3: TGTGCCAGCAGTCCCCGACAGGGAACGGGCTACACCTTC.

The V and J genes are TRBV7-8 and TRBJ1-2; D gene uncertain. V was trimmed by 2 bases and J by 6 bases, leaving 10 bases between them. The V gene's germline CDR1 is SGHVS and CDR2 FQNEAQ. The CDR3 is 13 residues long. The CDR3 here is CASSLSLRDGYTF. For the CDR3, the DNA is TGTGCCAGCAGCTTATCATTGCGGGATGGCTACACCTTC.

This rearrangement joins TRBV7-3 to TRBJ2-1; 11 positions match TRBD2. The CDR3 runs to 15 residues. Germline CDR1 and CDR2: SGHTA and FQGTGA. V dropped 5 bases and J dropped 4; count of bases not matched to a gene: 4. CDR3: CASSQGLADYNEQFF. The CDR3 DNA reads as TGTGCCAGCAGCCAGGGACTAGCGGATTACAATGAGCAGTTCTTC.

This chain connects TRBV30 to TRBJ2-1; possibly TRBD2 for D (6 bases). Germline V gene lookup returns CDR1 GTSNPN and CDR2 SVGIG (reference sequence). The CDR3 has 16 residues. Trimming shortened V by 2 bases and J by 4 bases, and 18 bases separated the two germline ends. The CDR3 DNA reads TGTGCCTGGAGTCCTAGCGCCTTCTCCAGATACAATGAGCAGTTCTTC. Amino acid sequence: CAWSPSAFSRYNEQFF.

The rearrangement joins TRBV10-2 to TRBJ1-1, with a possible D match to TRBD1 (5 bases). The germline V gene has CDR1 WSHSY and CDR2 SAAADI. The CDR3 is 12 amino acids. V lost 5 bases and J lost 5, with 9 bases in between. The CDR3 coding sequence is TGCGCCAGCAGTCCAGGGCGGACTGAAGCTTTCTTT. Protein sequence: CASSPGRTEAFF.

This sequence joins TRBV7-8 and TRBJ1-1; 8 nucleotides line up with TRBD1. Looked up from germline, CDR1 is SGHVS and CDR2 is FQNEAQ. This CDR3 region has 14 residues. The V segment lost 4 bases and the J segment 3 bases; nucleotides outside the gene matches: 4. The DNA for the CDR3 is TGTGCCAGCAGCTCAGGACAGGGCGACACTGAAGCTTTCTTT. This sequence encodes CASSSGQGDTEAFF.

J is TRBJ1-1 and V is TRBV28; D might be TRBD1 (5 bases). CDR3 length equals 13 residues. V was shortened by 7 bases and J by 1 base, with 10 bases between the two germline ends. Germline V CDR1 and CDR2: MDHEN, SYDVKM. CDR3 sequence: CASTPTANTEAFF. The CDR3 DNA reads TGTGCCAGCACCCCGACAGCGAACACTGAAGCTTTCTTT.

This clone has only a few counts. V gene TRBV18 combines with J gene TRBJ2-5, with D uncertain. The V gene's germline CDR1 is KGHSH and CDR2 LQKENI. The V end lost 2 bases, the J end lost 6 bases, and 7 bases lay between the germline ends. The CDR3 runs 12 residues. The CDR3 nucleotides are TGTGCCAGCTCACCAGAGGAGAAGACCCAGTACTTC. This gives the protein CASSPEEKTQYF. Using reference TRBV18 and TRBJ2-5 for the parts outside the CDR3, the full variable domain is NAGVMQNPRHLVRRRGQEARLRCSPMKGHSHVYWYRQLPEEGLKFMVYLQKENIIDESGMPKERFSAEFPKEGPSILRIQQVVRGDSAAYFCASSPEEKTQYFGPGTRLLVL.

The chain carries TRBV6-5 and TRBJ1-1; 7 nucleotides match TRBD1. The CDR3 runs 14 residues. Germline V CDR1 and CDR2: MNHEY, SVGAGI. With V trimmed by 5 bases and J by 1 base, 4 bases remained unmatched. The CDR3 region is CASSLTGPNTEAFF. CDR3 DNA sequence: TGTGCCAGCAGTCTGACAGGGCCGAACACTGAAGCTTTCTTT.

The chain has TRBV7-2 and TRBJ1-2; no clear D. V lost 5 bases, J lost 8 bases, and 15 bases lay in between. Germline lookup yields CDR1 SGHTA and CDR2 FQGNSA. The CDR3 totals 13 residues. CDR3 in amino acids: CASSPWEGQGYTF. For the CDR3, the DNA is TGTGCCAGCAGCCCCTGGGAGGGTCAGGGCTACACCTTC.

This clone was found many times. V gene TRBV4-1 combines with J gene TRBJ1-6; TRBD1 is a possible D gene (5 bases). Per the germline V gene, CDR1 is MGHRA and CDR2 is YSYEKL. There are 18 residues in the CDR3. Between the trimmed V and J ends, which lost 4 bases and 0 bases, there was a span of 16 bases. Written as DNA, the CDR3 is TGCGCCAGCAGCCCCGGTATCCAGGGTCTCTCCTATAATTCACCCCTCCACTTT. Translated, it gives CASSPGIQGLSYNSPLHF.

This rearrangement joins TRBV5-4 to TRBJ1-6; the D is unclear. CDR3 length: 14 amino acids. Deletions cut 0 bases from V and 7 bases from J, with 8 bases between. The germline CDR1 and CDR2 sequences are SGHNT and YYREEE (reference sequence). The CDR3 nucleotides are TGTGCCAGCAGCTTGGATTGGAGGAATTCACCCCTCCACTTT. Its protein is CASSLDWRNSPLHF.

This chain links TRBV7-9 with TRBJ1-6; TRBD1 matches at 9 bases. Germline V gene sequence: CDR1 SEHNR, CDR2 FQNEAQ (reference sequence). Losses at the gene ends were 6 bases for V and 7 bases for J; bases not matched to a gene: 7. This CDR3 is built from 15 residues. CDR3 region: CASRNTGTGNSPLHF. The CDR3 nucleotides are TGTGCCAGCAGAAACACCGGGACAGGGAATTCACCCCTCCACTTT.

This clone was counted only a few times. The CDR3 loop reads CASSVSQDRNEKLFF. CDR3 nucleotide sequence: TGTGCCAGCAGCGTAAGCCAGGATCGCAATGAAAAACTGTTTTTT. The chain uses TRBV9 and TRBJ1-4; D call uncertain. The length of the CDR3 is 15 residues. The ends were cut back, 1 base at V and 5 bases at J, with 12 bases in the middle. CDR1 and CDR2 (germline): SGDLS, YYNGEE.

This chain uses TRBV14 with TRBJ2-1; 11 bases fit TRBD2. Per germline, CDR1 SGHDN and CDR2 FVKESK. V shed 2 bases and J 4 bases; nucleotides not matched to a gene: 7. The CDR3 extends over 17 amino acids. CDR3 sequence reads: CASSQTVTSGDYNEQFF. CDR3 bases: TGTGCCAGCAGCCAAACCGTGACTAGCGGGGATTACAATGAGCAGTTCTTC.

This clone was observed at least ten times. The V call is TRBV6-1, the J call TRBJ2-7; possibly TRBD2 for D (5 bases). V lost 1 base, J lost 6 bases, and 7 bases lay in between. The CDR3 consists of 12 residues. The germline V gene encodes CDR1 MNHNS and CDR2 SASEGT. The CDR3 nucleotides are TGTGCCAGCAGTGAAGGAGGGTCCGAGCAGTACTTC. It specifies CASSEGGSEQYF.

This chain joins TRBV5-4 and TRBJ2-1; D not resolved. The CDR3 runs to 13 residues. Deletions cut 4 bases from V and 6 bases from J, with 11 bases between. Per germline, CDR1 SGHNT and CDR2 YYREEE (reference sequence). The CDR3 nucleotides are TGTGCCAGCAGCCCGGGTGGTCGCAATGAGCAGTTCTTC. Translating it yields CASSPGGRNEQFF.

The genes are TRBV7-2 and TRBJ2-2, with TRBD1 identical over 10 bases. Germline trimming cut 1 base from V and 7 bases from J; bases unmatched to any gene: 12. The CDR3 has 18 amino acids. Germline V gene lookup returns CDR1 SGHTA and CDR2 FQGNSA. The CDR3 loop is CASSLGEPGQGYGGELFF. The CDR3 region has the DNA TGTGCCAGCAGCTTAGGGGAACCGGGACAGGGGTACGGCGGGGAGCTGTTTTTT.

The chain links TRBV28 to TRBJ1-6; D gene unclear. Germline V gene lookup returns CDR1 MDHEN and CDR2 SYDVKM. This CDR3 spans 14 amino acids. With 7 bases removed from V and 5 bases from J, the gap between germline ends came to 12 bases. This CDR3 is CASTHGRNNSPLHF. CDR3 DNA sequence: TGTGCCAGCACCCATGGCAGAAATAATTCACCCCTCCACTTT.